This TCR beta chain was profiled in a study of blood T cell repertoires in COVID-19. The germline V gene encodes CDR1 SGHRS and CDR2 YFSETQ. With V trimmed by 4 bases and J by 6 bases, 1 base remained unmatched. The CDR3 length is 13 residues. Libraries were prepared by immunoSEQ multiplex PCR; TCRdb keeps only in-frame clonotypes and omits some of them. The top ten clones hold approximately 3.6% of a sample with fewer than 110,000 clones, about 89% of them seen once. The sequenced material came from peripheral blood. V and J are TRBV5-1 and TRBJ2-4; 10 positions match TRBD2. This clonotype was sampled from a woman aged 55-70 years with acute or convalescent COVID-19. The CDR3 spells CASSSGRANIQYF. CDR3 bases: TGCGCCAGCAGCAGCGGGAGGGCAAACATTCAGTACTTC.